This TCR beta chain was observed in a study of CD8 T cells in ankylosing spondylitis. Broader study findings: Reportedly, significant enrichment of disease-linked clones occurred in matched ankylosing spondylitis synovial fluid.

As regards this clonotype: Its antigen is not identified.

TCRdb reanalysed the 5' RACE reads using MiXCR and keeps one entry per CDR3 protein. The sample records roughly 230,000 distinct CDR3 sequences, roughly 18% being singletons. This CDR3 is 17 amino acids long. Germline lookup yields CDR1 DFQATT and CDR2 SNEGSKA (reference sequence). The V end lost 0 bases, the J end lost 5 bases, and 23 bases lay between the germline ends. This sequence joins TRBV20-1 and TRBJ2-7; maybe TRBD1 (6 bases). The sample consisted of blood, either unsorted or a sorted T cell fraction (not recorded which). This TCR was recovered from a male donor with ankylosing spondylitis or in good health (not recorded which). CDR3: CSARDRLQGAMGHEQYF. CDR3 nucleotide sequence: TGCAGTGCTAGAGATCGCCTACAGGGCGCGATGGGCCACGAGCAGTACTTC.